This TCR beta chain was found in a study of shared clonotypes between healthy human individuals. Study in general: Contributing individuals were a couple of females and a few males aged 18 to 49.

Data came from immunoSEQ multiplex PCR; TCRdb stores just in-frame clones and leaves some out. The sample carries a few million clones, around nine tenths recorded once. This clone was detected once. Looked up from germline, CDR1 is LGHNA and CDR2 is YSLEER. Deletions cut 1 base from V and 10 bases from J, with 8 bases between. CDR3 size: 12 residues. The V gene is TRBV4-3, the J gene TRBJ2-1; D is possibly TRBD2 (5 bases). The sequence was obtained from a man aged 18 to 30 in good health. The specimen sequenced was naive CD4+ T cells sorted from blood. Subset denoted: CD45RA+ positively selected. The CDR3 bases are TGCGCCAGCAGCCAAGTCTCGGGGGAGCAGTTCTTC. Protein: CASSQVSGEQFF.